Shown below are 19 T cell receptor beta chains from a single sample sequenced in a study of lymphopenia after photon versus proton radiotherapy. Libraries were prepared by immunoSEQ multiplex PCR; TCRdb keeps only in-frame clonotypes and omits some of them. The top ten hold 13% of the sample, which has around 64,000 clones, about 85% seen once. Sequenced here: peripheral blood, sampled from a patient treated with proton-based radiotherapy. The receptors were gathered from a man older than 75 with esophageal cancer.

The genes are TRBV5-1 and TRBJ1-2, with D uncertain. CDR1 SGHRS and CDR2 YFSETQ come from the germline V gene. The CDR3 sequence is 13 residues long. V lost 2 bases, J lost 2 bases, and 7 bases lay in between. CDR3 coding DNA: TGCGCCAGCAGCTTAACGGAAAACTATGGCTACACCTTC. Translation gives CASSLTENYGYTF.

The chain combines TRBV5-6 with TRBJ1-2; D is possibly TRBD1 (6 bases). The V end was cut by 7 bases, the J end by 4 bases, with 14 bases between. Germline CDR1 SGHDT, CDR2 YYEEEE. This CDR3 is 13 amino acids long. Written as DNA, the CDR3 is TGTGCCAGCCGCCGGCAGGGGACCTATGGCTACACCTTC. This encodes CASRRQGTYGYTF.

In DNA, the CDR3 is TGCGCCAGCAGCCGAGAACAGTTGGAGACCCAGTACTTC. It specifies CASSREQLETQYF. This sequence joins TRBV4-3 and TRBJ2-5; no clear D gene. Germline V gene lookup returns CDR1 LGHNA and CDR2 YSLEER. CDR3 length: 13 amino acids. Deletions cut 4 bases from V and 5 bases from J, with 11 bases between.

Here the CDR3 DNA reads TGCGCCAGCAACTTTGGTAGCGGGGGGTACAATGAGCAGTTCTTC. Its protein product is CASNFGSGGYNEQFF. V and J are TRBV5-1 and TRBJ2-1; 10 bases align to TRBD2. This CDR3 region has 15 residues. CDR1 is SGHRS and CDR2 is YFSETQ in the germline V gene. The ends lost 6 bases at V and 4 bases at J; junction bases unmatched: 7.

CDR3 amino acids: CASSSAGDQPQHF. The CDR3 DNA sequence: TGTGCCAGCAGCTCGGCGGGGGACCAGCCCCAGCATTTT. The J gene is TRBJ1-5, the V gene TRBV7-2; D may be TRBD1 (5 bases). Germline CDR1 and CDR2: SGHTA and FQGNSA. This CDR3 is 13 amino acids long. Deletions cut 4 bases from V and 7 bases from J, with 11 bases between.

The V call is TRBV9, the J call TRBJ1-4; TRBD1 agrees at 7 bases. The length of the CDR3 is 14 residues. Germline V gene sequence: CDR1 SGDLS, CDR2 YYNGEE. V shed 7 bases, J shed 5 bases, and the junction held 8 bases outside the gene matches. Here the CDR3 reads CASGRTGLNEKLFF. In DNA form, the CDR3 reads TGTGCCAGCGGCCGGACAGGCCTAAATGAAAAACTGTTTTTT.

The rearrangement links TRBV15 to TRBJ1-4; no reliable D call. Trimming removed 0 bases from V and 8 bases from J, with 25 bases in between. Germline V gives CDR1 LNHNV, CDR2 YYDKDF (reference sequence). There are 19 residues in the CDR3. The CDR3 region has the DNA TGTGCCACCAGCAGAGATGAACTGGGTGTCACCCAACCAAGGGAAAAACTGTTTTTT. Its protein product is CATSRDELGVTQPREKLFF.

This clone was seen a single time. The V gene is TRBV5-1, the J gene TRBJ2-5, with D perhaps TRBD2 (5 bases). This CDR3 is built from 14 residues. V lost 0 bases to trimming and J lost 5 bases, with 11 bases between them. CDR1 is SGHRS and CDR2 is YFSETQ in the germline V gene. The CDR3 bases are TGCGCCAGCAGCTTGGAACCAGCGGCGGAGACCCAGTACTTC. Protein: CASSLEPAAETQYF.

This rearrangement joins TRBV27 to TRBJ2-7; TRBD2 matches 9 bases. The V gene end was trimmed by 9 bases and the J gene end by 3 bases; junction bases not matched to a gene: 9. The CDR3 runs 14 residues. Germline lookup yields CDR1 MNHEY and CDR2 SMNVEV (reference sequence). The CDR3 sequence is CASPPLAGVYEQYF. As DNA, the CDR3 is TGTGCCAGTCCCCCTTTAGCGGGAGTCTACGAGCAGTACTTC.

DNA of the CDR3: TGTGCCAGTAGTGCCGGGACCTCTAGCTCCTACAATGAGCAGTTCTTC. As protein: CASSAGTSSSYNEQFF. This chain joins TRBV19 and TRBJ2-1; D assignment may be TRBD1 or TRBD2 (5 bases each). V dropped 5 bases and J dropped 0 bases, with 14 bases sitting between them. Germline CDR1 LNHDA, CDR2 SQIVND (reference sequence). This CDR3 comprises 16 residues.

This chain connects TRBV6-6 to TRBJ1-1; D is unresolved. V dropped 4 bases and J dropped 5 bases, with 8 bases sitting between them. CDR1 is MNHNY and CDR2 is SVGAGI in the germline V gene (reference sequence). This CDR3 spans 12 amino acids. The CDR3 DNA follows: TGTGCCAGCAGTTTAGCATGGACTGAAGCTTTCTTT. Amino acids: CASSLAWTEAFF.

V usage is TRBV5-1 and J usage is TRBJ2-5, with D perhaps matching TRBD2 (7 bases). The germline CDR1 and CDR2 sequences are SGHRS and YFSETQ. Trimming cost V 0 bases and J 5 bases, with 20 bases left between them. This CDR3 contains 17 residues. CDR3 nucleotides: TGCGCCAGCAGCTTGGAGCCCCCCAAACAGGGAGGGGAGACCCAGTACTTC. As protein: CASSLEPPKQGGETQYF. Filled out from reference TRBV5-1 and TRBJ2-5, the complete variable domain reads KAGVTQTPRYLIKTRGQQVTLSCSPISGHRSVSWYQQTPGQGLQFLFEYFSETQRNKGNFPGRFSGRQFSNSRSEMNVSTLELGDSALYLCASSLEPPKQGGETQYFGPGTRLLVL.

This chain links TRBV5-4 with TRBJ1-1; 7 bases map to TRBD1. The V and J ends lost 1 base and 4 bases, in that order; junction bases with no gene match: 7. Germline V gene lookup returns CDR1 SGHNT and CDR2 YYREEE (reference sequence). This CDR3 region has 15 residues. CDR3 sequence reads: CASSLTGARSTEAFF. The CDR3 DNA reads TGTGCCAGCAGCTTGACAGGGGCGCGTAGCACTGAAGCTTTCTTT.

The chain links TRBV7-2 to TRBJ1-2, with D perhaps matching TRBD1 (5 bases). Germline lookup yields CDR1 SGHTA and CDR2 FQGNSA. Trimming removed 5 bases at V and 7 bases at J, with 23 bases between. The CDR3 runs to 16 residues. CDR3 sequence: CASSRNLGLSVSGYTF. CDR3 DNA sequence: TGTGCCAGCAGCCGGAACTTGGGGCTCTCTGTAAGTGGCTACACCTTC.

This chain connects TRBV27 to TRBJ1-2; maybe TRBD1 (5 bases). CDR1 MNHEY and CDR2 SMNVEV come from the germline V gene (reference sequence). Trimming cost V 5 bases and J 6 bases, with 13 bases left between them. The CDR3 is 13 residues long. The CDR3 here is CASSQGRYNGYTF. The DNA for the CDR3 is TGTGCCAGCAGTCAGGGACGATATAATGGCTACACCTTC.

The gene calls are TRBV27 and TRBJ2-7; 10 positions match TRBD2. The CDR3 loop spans 14 amino acids. Germline V gene lookup returns CDR1 MNHEY and CDR2 SMNVEV (reference sequence). V shed 5 bases, J shed 3 bases, and the junction held 4 bases outside the gene matches. CDR3 protein: CASSKGLAVYEQYF. CDR3 coding DNA: TGTGCCAGCAGTAAAGGACTAGCGGTCTACGAGCAGTACTTC.

The chain recombines TRBV11-3 with TRBJ2-3, with TRBD2 matching over 8 bases. This CDR3 is 14 amino acids long. Trimming cost V 5 bases and J 7 bases; bases outside gene matches: 8. The germline gives CDR1 SGHNT, CDR2 YENEEA. This chain's CDR3 is CASSPPSGLNTQYF. The CDR3 DNA reads as TGTGCCAGCAGCCCTCCTAGCGGGCTGAATACGCAGTATTTT.

This chain links TRBV6-5 with TRBJ2-6; D remains unclear. Trimming cost V 6 bases and J 0 bases, with 9 bases left between them. This CDR3 has 15 amino acids. CDR1 is MNHEY and CDR2 is SVGAGI in the germline V gene. The CDR3 nucleotides are TGTGCCAGCAGCGGTCTCTCCTCTGGGGCCAACGTCCTGACTTTC. Protein: CASSGLSSGANVLTF.

The V call is TRBV5-5, the J call TRBJ1-2; 11 bases fit TRBD1. Germline V lookup: CDR1 SGHKS, CDR2 YYEKEE (reference sequence). Losses at the gene ends were 0 bases for V and 7 bases for J; bases not matched to a gene: 8. The CDR3 has 16 residues. The CDR3 sequence: CASSLAAGQGVFGYTF. In DNA form, the CDR3 reads TGTGCCAGCAGCTTGGCCGCGGGACAGGGGGTATTTGGCTACACCTTC.